The clone carrying this TCR beta chain was detected a few times. Its antigen remains unidentified. Scientists made TCR beta libraries using quantitative 5'-RACE with molecular barcodes. One entry per CDR3 protein results from TCRdb running MiXCR on the 5' RACE reads. The sample contains about 240,000 distinct CDR3 sequences, around 10% of which appear only once. The record originates from a study of CD8 T cells in ankylosing spondylitis. Study-wide points: Disease-associated clones were reportedly significantly overrepresented in matched ankylosing spondylitis synovial fluid.

Germline assignment: CDR1 SEHNR and CDR2 FQNEAQ (reference sequence). Unmatched junction bases numbered 7, after V lost 4 bases and J lost 2 bases. The CDR3 is made up of 15 amino acids. The chain combines TRBV7-9 with TRBJ2-5, with TRBD1 identical over 7 bases. The specimen sequenced was blood, either unsorted or a sorted T cell fraction (not recorded which). The sequence derives from a male donor with ankylosing spondylitis or in good health (not recorded which). The CDR3 is CASSSIGTAQETQYF. The CDR3 DNA reads as TGTGCCAGCAGCTCAATCGGGACAGCGCAAGAGACCCAGTACTTC.